A selection of T cell receptor beta chains follows, all from one sample in a study of blood T cell repertoires in COVID-19. Sequenced by immunoSEQ multiplex PCR; TCRdb stores in-frame clones only, minus some. In the table there are approximately 46,000 clones, roughly 73% of which are singletons. Sequencing was carried out using peripheral blood. The receptors originated from an older man with acute or convalescent COVID-19. Each CDR3 is given with its conserved first and last residue. A D gene is named only where the DNA matches it firmly. Clone size is not always given. Where it is, it says once, few, many or a class for expanded clones.

v_gene	abundance	d_gene	j_gene	CDR3nt	CDR3aa
TRBV11-2	.	.	TRBJ2-3	TGTGCCAGCAGCTTAGGGCTCCGCGGAGATACGCAGTATTTT	CASSLGLRGDTQYF
TRBV12-2	once	.	TRBJ2-1	TGTGCAAGTCGCTCTTACCCGCAACGCACTAGTACTTGGTACAATGAGCAGTTCTTC	CASRSYPQRTSTWYNEQFF
TRBV20-1	.	.	TRBJ2-3	TGCAGTGCTAGTGTACCATTACTGTATACGCAGTATTTT	CSASVPLLYTQYF
TRBV10-3	many	.	TRBJ2-7	TGTGCCATCAGAGCGGAGTCTCGTCATGAGCAGTACTTC	CAIRAESRHEQYF
TRBV19	.	.	TRBJ2-1	TGTGCCAGTACCAGGGGAGACATTGCGGTAACCTACAATGAGCAGTTCTTC	CASTRGDIAVTYNEQFF
TRBV6-2/TRBV6-3	.	.	TRBJ1-2	TGTGCCAGCAGTTACTCAGGGGCCCTCTATGGCTACACCTTC	CASSYSGALYGYTF
TRBV19	many	TRBD2	TRBJ2-3	TGTGCCAGTAGTATTGGGAAGACTAGCGGGGGTAGCACAGATACGCAGTATTTT	CASSIGKTSGGSTDTQYF
TRBV11-2	few	TRBD1	TRBJ2-1	TGTGCCAGCAGCCCTTCGGGACAGGCGGGCTACAATGAGCAGTTCTTC	CASSPSGQAGYNEQFF
TRBV6-5	.	.	TRBJ2-5	TGTGCCAGCATCCGACTAGTGACCGCCTTAGAGACCCAGTACTTC	CASIRLVTALETQYF
TRBV19	.	.	TRBJ2-3	TGTGCCAGTAGTCACGGCTCCGGGGCAGATACGCAGTATTTT	CASSHGSGADTQYF
TRBV24-1	.	.	TRBJ2-3	TGTGCCACCAGTGATCTCGCTTTCGGGGGCACAGATACGCAGTATTTT	CATSDLAFGGTDTQYF
TRBV7-9	.	TRBD1	TRBJ1-4	TGTGCCAGCAGCTCCCAGGGGGCAACTAATGAAAAACTGTTTTTT	CASSSQGATNEKLFF
TRBV5-1	.	.	TRBJ2-2	TGCGCCAGCAGCGAGTCCCAAGCCGGGGAGCTGTTTTTT	CASSESQAGELFF
TRBV19	.	TRBD1	TRBJ1-2	TGTGCCAGTAGTTCCCAAACAGGGGGCGTCTATGGCTACACCTTC	CASSSQTGGVYGYTF
TRBV28	.	TRBD1	TRBJ1-2	TGTGCCAGCAGTTTGGGGACAGGGGCATATGGCTACACCTTC	CASSLGTGAYGYTF
TRBV5-1	.	.	TRBJ2-1	TGCGCCAGCAGCTATTCGTCGGATGAGCAGTTCTTC	CASSYSSDEQFF
TRBV5-1	.	TRBD2	TRBJ2-3	TGCGCCAGCAGCTTCGGGGGGGCCAGGGGACAAGCTACGCAGTATTTT	CASSFGGARGQATQYF
TRBV5-5	.	.	TRBJ2-3	TGTGCCAGCAGCTTGGCCTTGAGGCTTAATACGCAGTATTTT	CASSLALRLNTQYF
TRBV5-1	many	TRBD1	TRBJ1-3	TGCGCCAGCAGCTTGGCAGGGGGCACCATATATTTT	CASSLAGGTIYF
TRBV2	.	.	TRBJ2-1	TGTGCCAGCAGTGGGGGCGCCCCCTACAATGAGCAGTTCTTC	CASSGGAPYNEQFF
TRBV7-9	.	.	TRBJ1-6	TGTGCCAGCAGCTTGACAGGAGATAATTCACCCCTCCACTTT	CASSLTGDNSPLHF
TRBV28	.	TRBD2	TRBJ2-1	TGTGCCAGCACGAAATCGGGGGGGAGTTTGAATGAGCAGTTCTTC	CASTKSGGSLNEQFF
TRBV5-4	.	.	TRBJ1-4	TGTGCCAGCACCCACAGGGCCGAAAAACTGTTTTTT	CASTHRAEKLFF
TRBV28	.	.	TRBJ2-7	TGTGCCAGCAGTACCGGGTACTACGAGCAGTACTTC	CASSTGYYEQYF
TRBV6-6	.	.	TRBJ1-3	TGTGCCAGCAGTTACTCGGGCAGGGAAGGTGGAAACACCATATATTTT	CASSYSGREGGNTIYF
TRBV7-3	.	TRBD2	TRBJ2-3	TGTGCCAGCACCACGGCAAGCGGGATTACAGGAGAGACAGATACGCAGTATTTT	CASTTASGITGETDTQYF
TRBV7-9	.	.	TRBJ2-7	TGTGCCAGCAGCTTAAGTGACAGACCATACGAGCAGTACTTC	CASSLSDRPYEQYF
TRBV7-8	.	.	TRBJ1-5	TGTGCCAGCAGCAGTTCTAATATCAATCAGCCCCAGCATTTT	CASSSSNINQPQHF
TRBV7-2	.	.	TRBJ2-4	TGTGCCAGCAGCGTACAGGGGGGGAACATTCAGTACTTC	CASSVQGGNIQYF
TRBV7-2	once	TRBD1	TRBJ2-6	TGTGCCAGCAGCATACAGGGGGCCGGGGCCAACGTCCTGACTTTC	CASSIQGAGANVLTF
TRBV5-5	.	.	TRBJ2-7	TGTGCCAGCAGCTTGGCCGGCGGCGCCTACGAGCAGTACTTC	CASSLAGGAYEQYF
TRBV28	.	TRBD1	TRBJ1-3	TGTGCCAGCGTAACACTACTTGCCGGGACAGGTGGAAACACCATATATTTT	CASVTLLAGTGGNTIYF
TRBV6-6	.	TRBD2	TRBJ2-1	TGTGCCAGCAGGACGAGCGGGAGGGCCCATGAGCAGTTCTTC	CASRTSGRAHEQFF
TRBV28	once	.	TRBJ2-2	TGTGCCAGCAGCCCTACCGGGACAAAGAACACCGGGGAGCTGTTTTTT	CASSPTGTKNTGELFF
TRBV19	.	.	TRBJ2-2	TGTGCCAGTACTCTCGCGAACACCGGGGAGCTGTTTTTT	CASTLANTGELFF
TRBV7-8	.	TRBD2	TRBJ2-1	TGTGCCAGCAGCTCGGTGGGGGGGAATTACAATGAGCAGTTCTTC	CASSSVGGNYNEQFF
TRBV11-2	.	.	TRBJ2-1	TGTGCCAGCAGCTTAATCGGGGTCCAAAATGAGCAGTTCTTC	CASSLIGVQNEQFF
TRBV11-2	.	TRBD1	TRBJ2-3	TGTGCCAGCAGCTTAGCCCGGGACAGTAGGAGCACAGATACGCAGTATTTT	CASSLARDSRSTDTQYF
TRBV28	few	TRBD2	TRBJ2-1	TGTGCCAGCAGTACCCTCTGGCGGGAGTTCTACAATGAGCAGTTCTTC	CASSTLWREFYNEQFF
TRBV9	.	TRBD2	TRBJ2-2	TGTGCCCCCCGGGGGCTAGCGGGAGAGGGCACCGGGGAGCTGTTTTTT	CAPRGLAGEGTGELFF
TRBV2	few	TRBD1	TRBJ2-7	TGTGCCAGCAGTTTCGGGACAGGAACCTACGAGCAGTACTTC	CASSFGTGTYEQYF
TRBV27	.	.	TRBJ2-3	TGTGCCAGCAGTTTAATCGGGGGAGATACGCAGTATTTT	CASSLIGGDTQYF
TRBV5-3	.	.	TRBJ1-6	TGTGCCAGAAGAAGCTACAGGCGGCATTCACCCCTCCACTTT	CARRSYRRHSPLHF
TRBV3-1/TRBV3-2	few	TRBD2	TRBJ2-3	TGTGCCAGCAGCAAGCCGACTAGCCTTGATGATACGCAGTATTTT	CASSKPTSLDDTQYF
TRBV6-4	few	.	TRBJ2-3	TGTGCCAGCAGTGAGGGGGACAACACAGATACGCAGTATTTT	CASSEGDNTDTQYF
TRBV12-5	few	TRBD2	TRBJ2-3	TGTGCTAGTGGTTTGACCCAAGCGGGGTTGAGCCCAGATACGCAGTATTTT	CASGLTQAGLSPDTQYF
TRBV7-9	.	TRBD1	TRBJ2-7	TGTGCCAGCACCCCGGCCGGGACAGGGGCGAGTGAGCAGTACTTC	CASTPAGTGASEQYF
TRBV7-8	.	.	TRBJ2-3	TGTGCCAGCAGCTTAGGGCTTTTAGGGGCTGGCACAGATACGCAGTATTTT	CASSLGLLGAGTDTQYF
TRBV28	.	.	TRBJ2-1	TGTGCCAGCAGTTCCAAAGGGGGGGGACATTACAATGAGCAGTTCTTC	CASSSKGGGHYNEQFF